The rows below give T cell receptor beta chains drawn from one sample of a study of blood T cell repertoires in COVID-19. The data were produced by immunoSEQ multiplex PCR, yet TCRdb's version contains in-frame clones alone and is incomplete. The sample yields about 78,000 clones, approximately 86% seen once. The sample was peripheral blood. The receptors were sampled from a woman aged 55-70 years with acute or convalescent COVID-19. Both conserved end residues are part of each CDR3. Each record gives: V gene, J gene, CDR3 protein.

TRBV5-1	TRBJ1-1	CASSLAEQGDTEAFF
TRBV5-4	TRBJ2-1	CASSLGRDRGRNEQFF
TRBV28	TRBJ2-7	CASSFGYEQYF
TRBV19	TRBJ1-5	CASSIGGTGILGNQPQHF
TRBV18	TRBJ2-5	CASSPQREVETQYF
TRBV27	TRBJ1-1	CASRPQENTEAFF
TRBV28	TRBJ1-2	CASSFRDRGYGYTF
TRBV7-2	TRBJ1-2	CASSSDRGGYGYTF
TRBV12-3/TRBV12-4	TRBJ1-3	CASSLFGEAADF
TRBV6-2/TRBV6-3	TRBJ2-1	CASSYVSGAGEQFF
TRBV19	TRBJ1-5	CASSTPAGGLQPQHF
TRBV7-2	TRBJ2-3	CASSTALVTGVSPDTQYF
TRBV5-4	TRBJ2-2	CASSVVASGVRTGELFF
TRBV30	TRBJ1-5	CAWAVQTGSPNQPQHF
TRBV2	TRBJ2-4	CASRGGSGGVPKNIQYF
TRBV28	TRBJ1-5	CASKEPGQGYSNQPQHF
TRBV4-3	TRBJ2-3	CASSRGTSGSSTDTQYF
TRBV7-9	TRBJ1-1	CASSLVGGSTEAFF
TRBV2	TRBJ1-5	CASSIAVFNQPQHF
TRBV19	TRBJ1-6	CASTPGVNSPLHF
TRBV7-2	TRBJ2-7	CASSLGAPYEQYF
TRBV21-1	TRBJ1-5	CASSKWDRGQGNQPQHF
TRBV10-3	TRBJ1-5	CAISESQESNQPQHF
TRBV7-8	TRBJ2-7	CASSQSTGYEQYF
TRBV10-3	TRBJ1-2	CAISDGLNNYGYTF
TRBV7-2	TRBJ2-2	CASSSDRGTGELFF
TRBV12-5	TRBJ2-1	CASGLGGSLEQFF
TRBV24-1	TRBJ2-1	CATMSLQGAVGEQFF
TRBV6-6	TRBJ1-2	CASSHGQALVPYGYTF
TRBV27	TRBJ2-7	CASSLFRNSYEQYF
TRBV6-2/TRBV6-3	TRBJ1-2	CASSFRGQVYGYTF
TRBV28	TRBJ1-6	CASSFLDSLGSPLHF
TRBV2	TRBJ2-3	CASSRLLPSTDTQYF
TRBV24-1	TRBJ2-3	CATSGETGTDTQYF
TRBV6-1	TRBJ2-7	CASSEGTSGVEEQYF
TRBV5-6	TRBJ1-2	CASSFGETNYGYTF
TRBV2	TRBJ2-7	CARQASGSYEQYF
TRBV14	TRBJ2-2	CASSPWDRDTGELFF